This T cell receptor (beta chain) was retrieved from a study of beta chain features in type 1 diabetes. Of the isolated RNA, all was reverse transcribed, and so the sequenced material was expressed TCRB transcripts. Clones were sequenced by immunoSEQ multiplex PCR, and TCRdb holds only the in-frame ones, with some missing. The data show more than 110,000 clones, about 7% seen once. Blood was collected once per donor into heparin, averaging around 0.11 L. This clone was detected only a few times. CDR1 and CDR2 (germline): PRHDT, FYEKMQ (reference sequence). V was trimmed by 5 bases and J by 7 bases, leaving 20 bases between them. This CDR3 spans 15 amino acids.

This sequence originates from a woman aged 25 to 39 in good health. Sequencing was done on a sample of central memory CD4+ T cells from blood. The chain joins TRBV13 to TRBJ2-5, with D possibly TRBD2 on 5 matching bases. CDR3 residues: CASSPQPDSRGTQYF. Written as DNA, the CDR3 is TGTGCCAGCAGCCCCCAGCCGGACTCACGGGGGACCCAGTACTTC.